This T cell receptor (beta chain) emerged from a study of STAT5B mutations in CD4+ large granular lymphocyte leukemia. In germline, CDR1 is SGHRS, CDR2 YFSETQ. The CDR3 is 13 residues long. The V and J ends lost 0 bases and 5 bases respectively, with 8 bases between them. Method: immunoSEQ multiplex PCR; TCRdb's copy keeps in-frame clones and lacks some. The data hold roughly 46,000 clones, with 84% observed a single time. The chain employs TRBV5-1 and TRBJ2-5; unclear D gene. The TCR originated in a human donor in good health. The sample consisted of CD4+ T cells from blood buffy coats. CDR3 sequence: CASSLDSTETQYF. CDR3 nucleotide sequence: TGCGCCAGCAGCTTGGATTCTACGGAGACCCAGTACTTC.